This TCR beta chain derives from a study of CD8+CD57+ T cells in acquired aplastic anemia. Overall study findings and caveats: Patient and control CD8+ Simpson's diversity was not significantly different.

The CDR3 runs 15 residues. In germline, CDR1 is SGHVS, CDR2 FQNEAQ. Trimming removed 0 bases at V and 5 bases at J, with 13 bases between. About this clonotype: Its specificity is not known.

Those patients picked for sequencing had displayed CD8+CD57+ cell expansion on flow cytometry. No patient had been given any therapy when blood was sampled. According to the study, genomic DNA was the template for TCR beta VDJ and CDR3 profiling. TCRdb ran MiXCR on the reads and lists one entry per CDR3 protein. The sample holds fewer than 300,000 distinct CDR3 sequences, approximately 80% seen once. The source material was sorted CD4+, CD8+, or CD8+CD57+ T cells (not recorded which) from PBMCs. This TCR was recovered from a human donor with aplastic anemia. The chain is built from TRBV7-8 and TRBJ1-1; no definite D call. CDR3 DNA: TGTGCCAGCAGCTTAGCTCGAACTCCGGATACTGAAGCTTTCTTT. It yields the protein CASSLARTPDTEAFF.